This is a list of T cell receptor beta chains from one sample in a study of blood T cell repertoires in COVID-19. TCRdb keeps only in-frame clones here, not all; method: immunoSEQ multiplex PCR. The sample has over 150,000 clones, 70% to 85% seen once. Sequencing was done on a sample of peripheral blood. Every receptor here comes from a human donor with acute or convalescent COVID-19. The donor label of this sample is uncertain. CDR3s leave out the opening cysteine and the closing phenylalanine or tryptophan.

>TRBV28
ASRGATDNSPLH
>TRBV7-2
ASSLTGGNTEAF
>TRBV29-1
SVRRRENTEAF
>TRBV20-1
SVAGESPLH
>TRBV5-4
ASSPFGTGGVGNSPLH
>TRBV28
ASSLGGRNSPLH
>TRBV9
ASSVGGLAGSYEQY
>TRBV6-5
ASSPSSGRNGEQY
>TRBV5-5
ASSLSGSSYNEQF
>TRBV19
ASSHLLDIGYNEQF
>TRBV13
ASSLRRETLPGELF
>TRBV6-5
ASQPGQRREKLF
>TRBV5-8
ASSAAVGGGSHFNEQF
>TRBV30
AWSVLHSNQPQH
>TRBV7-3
ASSSEPGQYNEQF
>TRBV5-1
ASSLEGGDQPQH
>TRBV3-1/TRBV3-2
ASSRTSGRPSGANVLT
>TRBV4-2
ASSQGEIQGAQAYGYT
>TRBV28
ASSLPDRELGGYT
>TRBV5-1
ASSLPGLQETQY
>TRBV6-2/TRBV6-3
ASSLERGPRETQY
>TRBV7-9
ASSARRTGELF
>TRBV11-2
ASSSLGGKSDTQY
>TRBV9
ASSARDSEAF
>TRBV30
AWEQGGDLNTEAF
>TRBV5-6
ASSQYQETQY
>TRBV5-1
ASSLSGTSGEQY
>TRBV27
ASSRDRSSYNSPLH